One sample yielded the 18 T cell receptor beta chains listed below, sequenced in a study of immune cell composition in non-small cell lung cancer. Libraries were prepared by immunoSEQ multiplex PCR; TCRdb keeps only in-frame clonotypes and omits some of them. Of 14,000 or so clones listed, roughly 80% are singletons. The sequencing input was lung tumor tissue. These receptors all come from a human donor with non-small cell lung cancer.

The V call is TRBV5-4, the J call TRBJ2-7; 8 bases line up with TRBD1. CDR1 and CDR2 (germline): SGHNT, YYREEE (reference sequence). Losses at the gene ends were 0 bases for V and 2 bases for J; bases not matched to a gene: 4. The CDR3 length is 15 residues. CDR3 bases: TGTGCCAGCAGCTTGGGACAGGGGCGGACCTACGAGCAGTACTTC. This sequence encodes CASSLGQGRTYEQYF.

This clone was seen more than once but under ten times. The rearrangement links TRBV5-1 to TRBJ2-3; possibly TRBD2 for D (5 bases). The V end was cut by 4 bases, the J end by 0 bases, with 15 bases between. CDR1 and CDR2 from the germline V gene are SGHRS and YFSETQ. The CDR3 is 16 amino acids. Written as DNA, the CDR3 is TGCGCCAGCAGCCCCCGACCGGGAACAAGCACAGATACGCAGTATTTT. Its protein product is CASSPRPGTSTDTQYF.

Here the CDR3 DNA reads TGTGCCAGCAGTGAAGGACGGGGCCAAAACAATGAGCAGTTCTTC. Translated: CASSEGRGQNNEQFF. The rearrangement links TRBV6-1 to TRBJ2-1; D tentatively reads TRBD1 or TRBD2 (5 bases each). Per germline, CDR1 MNHNS and CDR2 SASEGT. The CDR3 extends over 15 amino acids. The V gene lost 1 base and the J gene lost 5 bases, with 12 bases spanning the gap.

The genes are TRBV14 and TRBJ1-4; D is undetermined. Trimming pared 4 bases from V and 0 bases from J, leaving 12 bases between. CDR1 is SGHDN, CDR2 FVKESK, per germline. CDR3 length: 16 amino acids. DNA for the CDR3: TGTGCCAGCAGCCGTATCGGACGTACAACTAATGAAAAACTGTTTTTT. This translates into CASSRIGRTTNEKLFF.

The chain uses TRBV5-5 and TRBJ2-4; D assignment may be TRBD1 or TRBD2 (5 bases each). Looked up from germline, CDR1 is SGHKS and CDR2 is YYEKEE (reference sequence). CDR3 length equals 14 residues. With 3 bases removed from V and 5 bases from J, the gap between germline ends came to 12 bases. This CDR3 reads CASSWGRGENIQYF. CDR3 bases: TGTGCCAGCAGCTGGGGACGAGGAGAAAACATTCAGTACTTC.

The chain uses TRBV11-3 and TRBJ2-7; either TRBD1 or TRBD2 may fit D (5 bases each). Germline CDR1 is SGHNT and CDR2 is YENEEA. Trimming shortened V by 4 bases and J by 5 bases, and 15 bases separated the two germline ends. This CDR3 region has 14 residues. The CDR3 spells CASSSGASSNEQYF. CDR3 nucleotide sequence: TGTGCCAGCAGCTCCGGGGCCTCCTCGAACGAGCAGTACTTC.

CDR3 loop: CASSWGGSGEQYF. The CDR3 DNA reads as TGTGCCAGCAGCTGGGGAGGGTCCGGCGAGCAGTACTTC. The V call is TRBV7-8, the J call TRBJ2-7; 7 bases match TRBD2. CDR1 SGHVS and CDR2 FQNEAQ come from the germline V gene. The length of the CDR3 is 13 residues. V dropped 4 bases and J dropped 6; count of bases not matched to a gene: 6.

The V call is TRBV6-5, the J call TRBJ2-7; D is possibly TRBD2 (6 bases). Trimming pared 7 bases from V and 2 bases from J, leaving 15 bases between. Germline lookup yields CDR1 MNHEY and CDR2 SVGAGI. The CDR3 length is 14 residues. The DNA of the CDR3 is TGTGCCAGCACCTACGGACCGGGGGCCTACGAGCAGTACTTC. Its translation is CASTYGPGAYEQYF.

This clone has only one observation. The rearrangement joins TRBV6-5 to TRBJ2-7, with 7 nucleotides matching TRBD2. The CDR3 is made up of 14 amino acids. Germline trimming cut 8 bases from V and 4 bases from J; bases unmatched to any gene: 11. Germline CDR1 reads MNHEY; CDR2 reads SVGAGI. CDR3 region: CASRDGGSKYEQYF. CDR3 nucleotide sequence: TGTGCCAGCCGCGACGGCGGGAGTAAATACGAGCAGTACTTC.

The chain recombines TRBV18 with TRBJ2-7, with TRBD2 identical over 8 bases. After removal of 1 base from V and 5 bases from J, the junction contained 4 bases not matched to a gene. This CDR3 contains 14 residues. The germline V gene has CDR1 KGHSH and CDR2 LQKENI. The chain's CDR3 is CASSPRREGNEQYF. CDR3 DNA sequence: TGTGCCAGCTCACCACGTCGGGAGGGTAACGAGCAGTACTTC.

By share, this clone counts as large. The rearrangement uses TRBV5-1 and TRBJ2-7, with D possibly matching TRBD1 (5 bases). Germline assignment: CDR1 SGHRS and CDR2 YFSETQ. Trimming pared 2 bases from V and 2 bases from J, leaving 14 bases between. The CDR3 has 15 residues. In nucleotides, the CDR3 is TGCGCCAGCAGCTTAACACAGGAGATGGCCTACGAGCAGTACTTC. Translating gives CASSLTQEMAYEQYF.

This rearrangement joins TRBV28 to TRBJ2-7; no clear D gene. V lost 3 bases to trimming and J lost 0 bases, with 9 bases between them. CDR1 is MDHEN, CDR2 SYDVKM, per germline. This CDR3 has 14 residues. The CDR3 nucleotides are TGTGCCAGCAGTTTGTCTGTGAGCTCCTACGAGCAGTACTTC. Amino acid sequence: CASSLSVSSYEQYF.

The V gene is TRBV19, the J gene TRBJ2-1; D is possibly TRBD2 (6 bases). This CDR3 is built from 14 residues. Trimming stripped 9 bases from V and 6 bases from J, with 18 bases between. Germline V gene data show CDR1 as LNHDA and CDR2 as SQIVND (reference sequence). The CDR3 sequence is CASLLTGDRNEQFF. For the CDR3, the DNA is TGTGCCAGCCTACTAACGGGAGATCGCAATGAGCAGTTCTTC.

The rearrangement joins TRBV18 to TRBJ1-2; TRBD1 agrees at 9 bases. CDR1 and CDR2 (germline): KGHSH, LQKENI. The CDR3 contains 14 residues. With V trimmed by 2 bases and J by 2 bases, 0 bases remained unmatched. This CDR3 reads CASSPGQGNYGYTF. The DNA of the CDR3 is TGTGCCAGCTCACCAGGACAGGGGAACTATGGCTACACCTTC.

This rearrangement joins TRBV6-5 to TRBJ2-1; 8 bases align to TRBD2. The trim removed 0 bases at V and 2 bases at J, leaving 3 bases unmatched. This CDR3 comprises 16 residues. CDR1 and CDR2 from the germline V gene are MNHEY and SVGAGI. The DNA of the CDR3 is TGTGCCAGCAGTTACTCGGAACTAGCGGCCTACAATGAGCAGTTCTTC. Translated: CASSYSELAAYNEQFF.

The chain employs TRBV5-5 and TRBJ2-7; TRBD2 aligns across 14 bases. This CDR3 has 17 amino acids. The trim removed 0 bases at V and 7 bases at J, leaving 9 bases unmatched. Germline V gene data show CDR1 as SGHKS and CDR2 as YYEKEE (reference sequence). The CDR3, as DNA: TGTGCCAGCAGCTTGGTGACTAGCGGGAGGGCCTTTGGAGAGCAGTACTTC. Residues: CASSLVTSGRAFGEQYF.

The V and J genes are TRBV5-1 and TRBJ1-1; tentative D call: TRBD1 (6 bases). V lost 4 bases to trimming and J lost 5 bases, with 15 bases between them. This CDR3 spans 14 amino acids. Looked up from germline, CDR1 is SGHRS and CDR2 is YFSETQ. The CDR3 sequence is CASSKQGMGTEAFF. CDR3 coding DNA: TGCGCCAGCAGCAAACAGGGTATGGGAACTGAAGCTTTCTTT.

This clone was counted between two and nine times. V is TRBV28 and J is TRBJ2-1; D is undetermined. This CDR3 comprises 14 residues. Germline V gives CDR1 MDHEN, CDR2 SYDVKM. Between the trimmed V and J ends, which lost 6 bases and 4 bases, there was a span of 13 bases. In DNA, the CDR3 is TGTGCCAGCAGAATAGCCGTGGGTTACAATGAGCAGTTCTTC. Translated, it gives CASRIAVGYNEQFF. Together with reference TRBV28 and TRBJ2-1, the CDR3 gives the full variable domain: DVKVTQSSRYLVKRTGEKVFLECVQDMDHENMFWYRQDPGLGLRLIYFSYDVKMKEKGDIPEGYSVSREKKERFSLILESASTNQTSMYLCASRIAVGYNEQFFGPGTRLTVL.